The 30 T cell receptor beta chains below all came from one sample that was sequenced in a study of T cells after yellow fever vaccination. TCRdb fed the 5' RACE reads into MiXCR, producing one record per CDR3 protein. The sample carries approximately 600,000 distinct CDR3 sequences, 10% to 15% recorded once. Here the sequenced sample was PBMCs, taken on the day of the yellow fever booster vaccination. The receptors stem from a man aged 25-45 years who received the YFV17D yellow fever vaccine.

The sample holds many counts of this clonotype. This chain connects TRBV27 to TRBJ2-3; D is unresolved. The CDR3 is 14 residues long. Trimming shortened V by 2 bases and J by 0 bases, and 6 bases separated the two germline ends. The germline CDR1 and CDR2 sequences are MNHEY and SMNVEV (reference sequence). Here the CDR3 reads CASSLRTSTDTQYF. Here the CDR3 DNA reads TGTGCCAGCAGTTTAAGAACTAGCACAGATACGCAGTATTTT.

The chain employs TRBV20-1 and TRBJ1-2, with D unresolved. This CDR3 contains 14 residues. CDR1 is DFQATT, CDR2 SNEGSKA, per germline (reference sequence). V was clipped by 1 base and J by 4 bases, with 13 bases between them. Written as DNA, the CDR3 is TGCAGTGCTAGAGTTACGGTCGGCGGCTATGGCTACACCTTC. Protein: CSARVTVGGYGYTF.

The chain joins TRBV7-9 to TRBJ1-1; D is perhaps TRBD1 (5 bases). CDR3 size: 14 residues. V was trimmed by 5 bases and J by 0 bases, leaving 10 bases between them. The germline gives CDR1 SEHNR, CDR2 FQNEAQ (reference sequence). The CDR3 loop reads CASSPTDMNTEAFF. The CDR3 DNA is TGTGCCAGCAGCCCGACAGATATGAACACTGAAGCTTTCTTT.

The chain joins TRBV6-5 to TRBJ2-6; 8 nucleotides line up with TRBD1. Germline V gene lookup returns CDR1 MNHEY and CDR2 SVGAGI. The V gene end was trimmed by 4 bases and the J gene end by 4 bases; junction bases not matched to a gene: 9. CDR3 size: 17 residues. The CDR3 is CASSWFRGLSGANVLTF. CDR3 in DNA: TGTGCCAGCAGTTGGTTCAGGGGGCTTAGCGGGGCCAACGTCCTGACTTTC.

V gene TRBV6-6 combines with J gene TRBJ2-1, with unresolved D. Trimming removed 6 bases at V and 9 bases at J, with 9 bases between. The length of the CDR3 is 11 residues. Germline CDR1 is MNHNY and CDR2 is SVGAGI (reference sequence). CDR3 nucleotide sequence: TGTGCCAGCAGCCCCGACACTGAGCAGTTCTTC. It is translated as CASSPDTEQFF.

The V call is TRBV9, the J call TRBJ2-1; TRBD1 or TRBD2 may be the D gene (5 bases each). Trimming removed 2 bases at V and 2 bases at J, with 14 bases between. The CDR3 has 16 residues. Germline assignment: CDR1 SGDLS and CDR2 YYNGEE. For the CDR3, the DNA is TGTGCCAGCAGCGTCCGGGACCCCGGGGCCTACAATGAGCAGTTCTTC. Amino acids: CASSVRDPGAYNEQFF.

The chain uses TRBV13 and TRBJ1-2; 7 nucleotides match TRBD1. Germline CDR1 reads PRHDT; CDR2 reads FYEKMQ (reference sequence). CDR3 length: 16 amino acids. The V and J ends lost 4 bases and 1 base, in that order; junction bases with no gene match: 9. The CDR3 reads CASSSMGQRLNYGYTF. DNA for the CDR3: TGTGCCAGCAGCTCGATGGGACAGAGACTTAACTATGGCTACACCTTC.

CDR3 nucleotide sequence: TGTGCCAGCAGCGTCACTAGCGGGATTGACGAGCAGTACTTC. Protein: CASSVTSGIDEQYF. This chain connects TRBV9 to TRBJ2-7, with 10 bases aligning to TRBD2. The length of the CDR3 is 14 residues. With V trimmed by 2 bases and J by 5 bases, 4 bases remained unmatched. Germline assignment: CDR1 SGDLS and CDR2 YYNGEE. The whole variable domain, filled in from reference TRBV9 and TRBJ2-7, reads DSGVTQTPKHLITATGQRVTLRCSPRSGDLSVYWYQQSLDQGLQFLIQYYNGEERAKGNILERFSAQQFPDLHSELNLSSLELGDSALYFCASSVTSGIDEQYFGPGTRLTVT.

The chain recombines TRBV7-8 with TRBJ2-1; D uncertain. This CDR3 contains 14 residues. Trimming removed 3 bases at V and 4 bases at J, with 10 bases between. From germline, CDR1 is SGHVS and CDR2 FQNEAQ. CDR3 bases: TGTGCCAGCAGCTTCCGTAGCCCTTACAATGAGCAGTTCTTC. This codes for CASSFRSPYNEQFF.

The table lists this clonotype with a few counts. The chain couples TRBV9 to TRBJ2-2; D is unclear. This CDR3 region has 15 residues. CDR1 SGDLS and CDR2 YYNGEE come from the germline V gene. The V and J ends lost 1 base and 5 bases respectively, with 12 bases between them. The DNA for the CDR3 is TGTGCCAGCAGCGTAAGGCTGGGGAAGACCGGGGAGCTGTTTTTT. Protein: CASSVRLGKTGELFF.

V gene TRBV20-1 combines with J gene TRBJ2-1, with no clear D. This CDR3 contains 12 residues. CDR1 and CDR2 (germline): DFQATT, SNEGSKA (reference sequence). Trimming removed 5 bases from V and 4 bases from J, with 9 bases in between. This CDR3 reads CSAGMDYNEQFF. CDR3 in DNA: TGCAGTGCTGGGATGGATTACAATGAGCAGTTCTTC.

This clonotype was counted only a few times. This chain joins TRBV5-6 and TRBJ1-2, with 8 bases identical to TRBD1. CDR1 is SGHDT, CDR2 YYEEEE, per germline. V was clipped by 5 bases and J by 12 bases; unmatched bases: 9. This CDR3 region has 12 residues. CDR3 in DNA: TGTGCCAGCAGGATCAGACAGGGGCTCCACACCTTC. Translation: CASRIRQGLHTF.

There are many counts of this clonotype. This chain connects TRBV6-5 to TRBJ2-2, with D tentatively TRBD2 (6 bases). V was pared by 2 bases and J by 1 base, with 11 bases between. This CDR3 comprises 16 residues. CDR1 is MNHEY and CDR2 is SVGAGI in the germline V gene. CDR3 residues: CASSYVAARNTGELFF. CDR3 nucleotides: TGTGCCAGCAGTTACGTAGCGGCTAGGAACACCGGGGAGCTGTTTTTT.

On this clonotype itself: The junction departs from germline at one end; a sequencing error may be responsible. The rearrangement joins TRBV28 to TRBJ2-6, with D perhaps being TRBD1 or TRBD2 (5 bases each). The germline CDR1 and CDR2 sequences are MDHEN and SYDVKM. The CDR3 runs 16 residues. CDR3 in amino acids: CDSSLPPAGTTNVLTF. For the CDR3, the DNA is TGTGACAGCTCACTTCCCCCGGCAGGGACCACCAACGTCCTGACTTTC.

Only a few counts were recorded for this clonotype. The chain combines TRBV6-2 or TRBV6-3 with TRBJ1-5; D is unresolved. The CDR3 runs 13 residues. The germline V gene has CDR1 MNHEY and CDR2 SVGEGT. Trimming cost V 5 bases and J 5 bases, with 10 bases left between them. The CDR3, as DNA: TGTGCCAGCAGTCCAAATTTAGATCAGCCCCAGCATTTT. It is translated as CASSPNLDQPQHF.

The rearrangement uses TRBV7-9 and TRBJ2-4; possible D gene TRBD2, 7 bases. This CDR3 has 16 residues. Trimming took 5 bases from V and 0 from J, leaving 14 bases between them. Germline V lookup: CDR1 SEHNR, CDR2 FQNEAQ (reference sequence). Here the CDR3 reads CASSRRGGLAKNIQYF. Here the CDR3 DNA reads TGTGCCAGCAGCCGGAGGGGGGGACTAGCCAAAAACATTCAGTACTTC.

This clonotype was detected a few times. The CDR3 DNA reads as TGTGCCAGCAGTCGAGAACAGGGCTCCTACGAGCAGTACTTC. Residues: CASSREQGSYEQYF. This rearrangement joins TRBV6-1 to TRBJ2-7; possibly TRBD1 for D (6 bases). CDR3 length: 14 amino acids. Germline values: CDR1 MNHNS, CDR2 SASEGT. Trimming took off 5 bases at V and 0 bases at J, with 11 bases between the two ends.

This clonotype was seen more than once but under ten times. This chain joins TRBV4-3 and TRBJ2-7; D tentatively fits TRBD1 or TRBD2 (6 bases each). Trimming cost V 0 bases and J 0 bases, with 18 bases left between them. In germline, CDR1 is LGHNA, CDR2 YSLEER. The CDR3 is 18 residues long. As DNA, the CDR3 is TGCGCCAGCAGCCAAGATCTTGAATTGGGGGGCAGCTCCTACGAGCAGTACTTC. It yields the protein CASSQDLELGGSSYEQYF.

At least ten counts were recorded for this clonotype. The chain combines TRBV9 with TRBJ2-2; D gene ambiguous. Trimming removed 1 base at V and 6 bases at J, with 7 bases between. Per germline, CDR1 SGDLS and CDR2 YYNGEE. The CDR3 extends over 13 amino acids. CDR3 coding DNA: TGTGCCAGCAGCGTAACTGCGTCCGGGGAGCTGTTTTTT. This translates into CASSVTASGELFF.

This clonotype was observed at least ten times. The chain employs TRBV5-1 and TRBJ2-2, with D tentatively TRBD1 (5 bases). The V gene lost 1 base and the J gene lost 3 bases, with 7 bases spanning the gap. The CDR3 contains 14 residues. Germline V gene sequence: CDR1 SGHRS, CDR2 YFSETQ. In DNA form, the CDR3 reads TGCGCCAGCAGCTTGCTAGGGGACACCGGGGAGCTGTTTTTT. This codes for CASSLLGDTGELFF.

There are a few counts of this clonotype. The CDR3 DNA is TGCAGCGTTCGACGGGCGAATAATGAGCAGTTCTTC. Amino acids: CSVRRANNEQFF. The V and J genes are TRBV29-1 and TRBJ2-1; D gene ambiguous. Germline V gene lookup returns CDR1 SQVTM and CDR2 ANQGSEA. This CDR3 region has 12 residues. V lost 5 bases to trimming and J lost 7 bases, with 12 bases between them.

The gene calls are TRBV5-1 and TRBJ1-1; D is ambiguous. Deletions cut 3 bases from V and 2 bases from J, with 14 bases between. The germline V gene has CDR1 SGHRS and CDR2 YFSETQ. This CDR3 spans 15 amino acids. DNA for the CDR3: TGCGCCAGCAGCTCTTCGACACAGATCAACACTGAAGCTTTCTTT. Its translation: CASSSSTQINTEAFF.

There are many counts of this clonotype. The DNA of the CDR3 is TGTGCCAGCAGCTTCTCGGGGGGGGGATACGAGCAGTACTTC. Its protein is CASSFSGGGYEQYF. The V and J genes are TRBV27 and TRBJ2-7, with 8 bases that match TRBD2. Trimming took 6 bases from V and 4 from J; bases not matched to a gene: 8. This CDR3 spans 14 amino acids. The germline gives CDR1 MNHEY, CDR2 SMNVEV (reference sequence).

This clonotype showed up just a few times. The chain employs TRBV29-1 and TRBJ1-4, with D unresolved. CDR1 is SQVTM and CDR2 is ANQGSEA in the germline V gene. The CDR3 loop spans 11 amino acids. V dropped 3 bases and J dropped 5 bases, with 4 bases sitting between them. The CDR3 protein is CSVDQNEKLFF. CDR3 bases: TGCAGCGTTGACCAGAATGAAAAACTGTTTTTT.

This clonotype has only a few counts. This chain links TRBV7-9 with TRBJ1-1; 8 bases fit TRBD1. The CDR3 totals 15 residues. V shed 5 bases and J 3 bases; nucleotides not matched to a gene: 8. CDR1 SEHNR and CDR2 FQNEAQ come from the germline V gene (reference sequence). The CDR3 here is CASSTGQGRHTEAFF. In nucleotides, the CDR3 is TGTGCCAGCAGCACCGGACAGGGACGTCACACTGAAGCTTTCTTT.

This chain joins TRBV7-2 and TRBJ2-7, with D tentatively TRBD1 (5 bases). This CDR3 comprises 13 residues. V gave up 5 bases and J gave up 6 bases, with 14 bases separating them. Germline CDR1 reads SGHTA; CDR2 reads FQGNSA. The CDR3 DNA sequence: TGTGCCAGCAGCGAAGTCCCTGGGGCCGAGCAGTACTTC. Protein sequence: CASSEVPGAEQYF.

In this sample, this clonotype turned up a few times. V gene TRBV20-1 combines with J gene TRBJ2-6, with unresolved D. Trimming shortened V by 4 bases and J by 2 bases, and 9 bases separated the two germline ends. The CDR3 sequence is 14 residues long. Germline-derived CDR1 and CDR2 are DFQATT and SNEGSKA (reference sequence). CDR3 nucleotide sequence: TGCAGTGCTAAGGAATGGACTGGGGCCAACGTCCTGACTTTC. Its protein product is CSAKEWTGANVLTF.

This clonotype was observed at least ten times. This chain connects TRBV30 to TRBJ2-7, with TRBD2 identical over 8 bases. Germline trimming cut 7 bases from V and 4 bases from J; bases unmatched to any gene: 6. CDR3 size: 12 residues. Germline V CDR1 and CDR2: GTSNPN, SVGIG (reference sequence). Here the CDR3 reads CALGTRGYEQYF. CDR3 DNA: TGTGCCTTAGGGACTAGAGGTTACGAGCAGTACTTC.

This clonotype appeared many times. The chain recombines TRBV28 with TRBJ1-2; D unresolved. V was trimmed by 6 bases and J by 5 bases, leaving 7 bases between them. The CDR3 contains 11 residues. Germline lookup yields CDR1 MDHEN and CDR2 SYDVKM. The CDR3 DNA follows: TGTGCCAGCAGCCGTCGGTATGGCTACACCTTC. It is translated as CASSRRYGYTF.

Only a few counts were recorded for this clonotype. V is TRBV10-3 and J is TRBJ2-5, with 12 bases identical to TRBD1. J lost 5 bases, V lost 4 bases, and 5 bases had no gene match. The CDR3 has 15 amino acids. Germline V gives CDR1 ENHRY, CDR2 SYGVKD. The CDR3 loop is CAISGAGTGGETQYF. The CDR3 coding sequence is TGTGCCATCAGTGGAGCCGGGACAGGGGGCGAGACCCAGTACTTC.